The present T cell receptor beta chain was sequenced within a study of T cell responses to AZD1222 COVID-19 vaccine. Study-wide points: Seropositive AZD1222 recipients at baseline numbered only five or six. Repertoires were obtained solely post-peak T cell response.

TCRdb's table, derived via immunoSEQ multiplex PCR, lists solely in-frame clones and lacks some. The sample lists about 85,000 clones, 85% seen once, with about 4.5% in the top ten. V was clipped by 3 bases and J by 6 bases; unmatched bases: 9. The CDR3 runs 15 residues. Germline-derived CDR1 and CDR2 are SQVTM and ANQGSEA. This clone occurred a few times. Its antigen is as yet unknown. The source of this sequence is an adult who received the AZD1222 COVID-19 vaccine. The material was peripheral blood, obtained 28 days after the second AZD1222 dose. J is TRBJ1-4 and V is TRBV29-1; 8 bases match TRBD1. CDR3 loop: CSVEGDRQGDEKLFF. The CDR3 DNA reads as TGCAGCGTTGAGGGGGACAGGCAAGGAGATGAAAAACTGTTTTTT.